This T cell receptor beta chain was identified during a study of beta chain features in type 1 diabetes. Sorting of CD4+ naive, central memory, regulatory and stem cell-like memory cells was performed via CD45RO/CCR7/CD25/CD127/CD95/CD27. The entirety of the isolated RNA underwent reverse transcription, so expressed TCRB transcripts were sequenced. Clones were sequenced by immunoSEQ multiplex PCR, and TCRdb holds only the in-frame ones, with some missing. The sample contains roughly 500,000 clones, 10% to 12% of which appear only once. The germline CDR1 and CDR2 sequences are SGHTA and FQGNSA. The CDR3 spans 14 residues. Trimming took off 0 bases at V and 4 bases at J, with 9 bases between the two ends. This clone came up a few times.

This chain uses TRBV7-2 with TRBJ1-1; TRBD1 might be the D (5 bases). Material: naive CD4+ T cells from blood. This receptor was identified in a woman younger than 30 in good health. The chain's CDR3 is CASSLAGGGTEAFF. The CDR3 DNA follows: TGTGCCAGCAGCTTAGCCGGGGGTGGCACTGAAGCTTTCTTT. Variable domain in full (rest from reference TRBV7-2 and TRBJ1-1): GAGVSQSPSNKVTEKGKDVELRCDPISGHTALYWYRQSLGQGLEFLIYFQGNSAPDKSGLPSDRFSAERTGGSVSTLTIQRTQQEDSAVYLCASSLAGGGTEAFFGQGTRLTVV.